This T cell receptor beta chain was captured by sequencing in a study of blood T cell repertoires in COVID-19. Turning to the study itself: PBMCs, B-cell-depleted T cells, or T cells provided the cDNA or gDNA that made up the material.

In the authors' methods: Amplification of reference gene primers was used by the study to estimate nucleated cell counts. Clones were read by immunoSEQ multiplex PCR, and TCRdb kept only the in-frame ones, dropping some. V and J calls plus clone size are reproduced from that table; the DNA served to infer D and trimming. The table has over 100,000 clones, over 80% seen once; the top ten hold over 3%. Trimming at V came to 6 bases and at J to 7 bases, leaving 5 bases not matched to a gene. There are 13 residues in the CDR3. The V gene's germline CDR1 is SGHRS and CDR2 YFSETQ. The chain has TRBV5-1 and TRBJ2-3; 10 nucleotides line up with TRBD2. Sequencing input: PBMCs or T cells enriched from blood (not recorded which). This clonotype was sampled from a woman aged 25-40 years who had recovered from COVID-19. DNA of the CDR3: TGCGCCAGCAAGCGGGAGGGTTTATATACGCAGTATTTT. Its translation: CASKREGLYTQYF.